This TCR beta chain derives from a study of tumor-infiltrating lymphocytes in primary liver carcinoma. Details on this clonotype: One end of the junction is discordant with germline, which a read error may explain.

The CDR3 spans 15 residues. Germline V gene lookup returns CDR1 SEHNR and CDR2 FQNEAQ (reference sequence). The researchers produced TCR beta cDNA from roughly 500 ng total RNA with a constant-region primer. Slightly modified ARM-PCR served as the procedure for the TCR beta libraries. These libraries came from three rounds of nested multiplex PCR. With TRBV1-TRBV30 forward primers and a C-beta reverse primer, the first two PCR rounds were run for approximately 10 cycles each. One entry per CDR3 protein results from TCRdb running MiXCR on the multiplex PCR reads. The sample lists about 350,000 distinct CDR3 sequences; 65% were seen once. Germline DNA was also extracted, while the blood RNA originated from unsorted whole blood.

The rearrangement uses TRBV7-9 and TRBJ2-1; perhaps TRBD2 as D (6 bases). The source material was peripheral blood. The sequence came from a man in his forties with primary liver carcinoma and hepatitis B virus infection. The CDR3 sequence: CASSLLAGFYNGQFF. DNA of the CDR3: TGTGCCAGCAGCCTCCTGGCGGGATTCTACAATGGGCAGTTCTTC.